A selection of T cell receptor beta chains follows, all from one sample in a study of blood T cells in healthy people across ages. MiXCR was run by TCRdb on the 5' RACE reads, yielding one entry per CDR3 protein. The table has about 1.4 million distinct CDR3 sequences, 55% to 75% seen once. The specimen sequenced was blood. The receptor set was obtained from a man aged 18-30 years in good health. The CDR3 runs from the conserved cysteine through the conserved F or W. Fields, in order: V gene, J gene, clone size, D gene, CDR3 protein, CDR3 DNA. The D gene is left open where the match is weak. Not all rows give a size; the values are once, few, many and, for expanded clones, a class.

V gene: TRBV29-1; J gene: TRBJ2-3; clone size: NA; D gene: NA; CDR3 protein: CSVEDRNRRVADTQYF; CDR3 DNA: TGCAGCGTTGAAGATCGAAATAGGAGGGTCGCAGATACGCAGTATTTT
V gene: TRBV25-1; J gene: TRBJ2-5; clone size: NA; D gene: NA; CDR3 protein: CASSEIGTSLYEQYF; CDR3 DNA: TGTGCCAGCAGTGAGATTGGGACATCTCTTTATGAGCAGTACTTC
V gene: TRBV20-1; J gene: TRBJ2-1; clone size: NA; D gene: TRBD2; CDR3 protein: CSAILFSGRRNEQFF; CDR3 DNA: TGCAGTGCTATCTTATTTAGCGGGAGACGGAATGAGCAGTTCTTC
V gene: TRBV11-2; J gene: TRBJ2-7; clone size: NA; D gene: TRBD1; CDR3 protein: CASRAGTGDYEQYF; CDR3 DNA: TGTGCCAGCAGGGCCGGGACAGGGGACTACGAGCAGTACTTC
V gene: TRBV10-3; J gene: TRBJ2-3; clone size: NA; D gene: NA; CDR3 protein: CAISDSLDYDTQYF; CDR3 DNA: TGTGCCATCAGTGACTCCCTGGACTACGATACGCAGTATTTT
V gene: TRBV2; J gene: TRBJ2-3; clone size: few; D gene: NA; CDR3 protein: CASGLQGPRTDTQYF; CDR3 DNA: TGTGCCAGCGGACTACAGGGACCCCGCACAGATACGCAGTATTTT
V gene: TRBV11-2; J gene: TRBJ2-1; clone size: few; D gene: TRBD2; CDR3 protein: CASSLGTSGIFNEQFF; CDR3 DNA: TGTGCCAGCAGCTTAGGAACTAGCGGGATTTTTAATGAGCAGTTCTTC
V gene: TRBV30; J gene: TRBJ2-1; clone size: once; D gene: TRBD2; CDR3 protein: CAYSGRDEQFF; CDR3 DNA: TGTGCCTATAGCGGGAGGGATGAGCAGTTCTTC
V gene: TRBV7-2; J gene: TRBJ1-4; clone size: few; D gene: NA; CDR3 protein: CASSLAYDEKLFF; CDR3 DNA: TGTGCCAGCAGCTTAGCGTATGATGAAAAACTGTTTTTT
V gene: TRBV13; J gene: TRBJ2-7; clone size: few; D gene: NA; CDR3 protein: CASSLQTEQYF; CDR3 DNA: TGTGCCAGCAGCCTTCAGACAGAGCAGTACTTC
V gene: TRBV7-2; J gene: TRBJ2-5; clone size: NA; D gene: NA; CDR3 protein: CASSLDLTGKPLKTQYF; CDR3 DNA: TGTGCCAGCAGCTTAGACTTAACAGGGAAGCCCCTGAAGACCCAGTACTTC
V gene: TRBV10-3; J gene: TRBJ2-3; clone size: once; D gene: NA; CDR3 protein: CAISDVGTHGTDTQYF; CDR3 DNA: TGTGCCATCAGTGATGTCGGGACACACGGGACAGATACGCAGTATTTT
V gene: TRBV7-2; J gene: TRBJ1-2; clone size: many; D gene: NA; CDR3 protein: CASSPGTANYGYTF; CDR3 DNA: TGCGCCAGCAGCCCCGGGACGGCGAACTATGGCTACACCTTC
V gene: TRBV3-1; J gene: TRBJ1-2; clone size: once; D gene: TRBD1; CDR3 protein: CASSQAGQYNYGYTF; CDR3 DNA: TGTGCCAGCAGCCAAGCGGGACAGTATAACTATGGCTACACCTTC
V gene: TRBV15; J gene: TRBJ2-3; clone size: NA; D gene: NA; CDR3 protein: CATSGYADTQYF; CDR3 DNA: TGTGCCACCAGCGGGTACGCGGATACGCAGTATTTT
V gene: TRBV7-9; J gene: TRBJ2-1; clone size: NA; D gene: TRBD2; CDR3 protein: CASSRTSGGTYEQFF; CDR3 DNA: TGTGCCAGCAGTCGGACTAGCGGGGGGACTTATGAGCAGTTCTTC
V gene: TRBV4-3; J gene: TRBJ2-7; clone size: few; D gene: NA; CDR3 protein: CASSQEGGTVYEQYF; CDR3 DNA: TGCGCCAGCAGCCAAGAAGGGGGGACAGTATACGAGCAGTACTTC
V gene: TRBV30; J gene: TRBJ1-2; clone size: NA; D gene: NA; CDR3 protein: CAWSVTDGYGYTF; CDR3 DNA: TGTGCCTGGAGTGTAACGGACGGCTATGGCTACACCTTC
V gene: TRBV25-1; J gene: TRBJ2-1; clone size: few; D gene: NA; CDR3 protein: CASRPFLRRRGEQFF; CDR3 DNA: TGTGCCAGCAGACCCTTCCTCAGGAGGCGGGGTGAGCAGTTCTTC
V gene: TRBV29-1; J gene: TRBJ2-5; clone size: NA; D gene: TRBD2; CDR3 protein: CSVGPPGGTQYF; CDR3 DNA: TGCAGCGTTGGACCCCCGGGGGGGACCCAGTACTTC
V gene: TRBV4-3; J gene: TRBJ2-3; clone size: NA; D gene: TRBD1; CDR3 protein: CASSQEGTGSADTQYF; CDR3 DNA: TGCGCCAGCAGCCAAGAGGGGACAGGGAGCGCAGATACGCAGTATTTT
V gene: TRBV20-1; J gene: TRBJ1-2; clone size: NA; D gene: TRBD1; CDR3 protein: CSARDLSGTVMNYGYTF; CDR3 DNA: TGCAGTGCTAGAGATTTGTCCGGGACAGTGATGAACTATGGCTACACCTTC
V gene: TRBV7-9; J gene: TRBJ2-7; clone size: NA; D gene: TRBD1; CDR3 protein: CASSSIPGDSTTNEQYF; CDR3 DNA: TGTGCCAGCAGCTCCATCCCAGGGGACAGTACGACTAACGAGCAGTACTTC
V gene: TRBV5-1; J gene: TRBJ2-7; clone size: once; D gene: TRBD2; CDR3 protein: CASSPTRLAEVYEQYF; CDR3 DNA: TGCGCCAGCAGCCCTACCCGACTAGCGGAGGTCTACGAGCAGTACTTC
V gene: TRBV27; J gene: TRBJ2-1; clone size: NA; D gene: NA; CDR3 protein: CASTPLDGDNEQFF; CDR3 DNA: TGTGCCAGCACCCCGCTGGACGGGGACAATGAGCAGTTCTTC
V gene: TRBV6-5; J gene: TRBJ1-5; clone size: NA; D gene: NA; CDR3 protein: CASSRRGGHGSQPQHF; CDR3 DNA: TGTGCCAGCAGCCGCCGGGGGGGACACGGAAGTCAGCCCCAGCATTTT
V gene: TRBV20-1; J gene: TRBJ2-5; clone size: NA; D gene: NA; CDR3 protein: CSAGPMGQETQYF; CDR3 DNA: TGCAGTGCGGGCCCTATGGGTCAAGAGACCCAGTACTTC
V gene: TRBV6-1; J gene: TRBJ2-1; clone size: NA; D gene: NA; CDR3 protein: CASSDLRDFNEQFF; CDR3 DNA: TGTGCCAGCAGTGATCTTAGGGACTTCAACGAGCAGTTCTTC
V gene: TRBV5-1; J gene: TRBJ2-7; clone size: NA; D gene: NA; CDR3 protein: CASSGAQGIGEQYF; CDR3 DNA: TGCGCCAGCAGCGGAGCGCAGGGGATCGGCGAGCAGTACTTC
V gene: TRBV29-1; J gene: TRBJ1-1; clone size: NA; D gene: TRBD1; CDR3 protein: CSVDMDRDSVTEAFF; CDR3 DNA: TGCAGCGTTGATATGGACAGGGATTCGGTTACTGAAGCTTTCTTT
V gene: TRBV27; J gene: TRBJ2-7; clone size: few; D gene: NA; CDR3 protein: CASSLYRRSTYEQYF; CDR3 DNA: TGTGCCAGCAGTTTATACAGGAGATCAACCTACGAGCAGTACTTC
V gene: TRBV5-1; J gene: TRBJ2-4; clone size: NA; D gene: NA; CDR3 protein: CASSLVEGLSIQYF; CDR3 DNA: TGCGCCAGCAGCTTAGTTGAGGGACTTAGTATTCAGTACTTC
V gene: TRBV20-1; J gene: TRBJ2-7; clone size: few; D gene: NA; CDR3 protein: CSVRLGSSYEQYF; CDR3 DNA: TGCAGTGTTCGTCTGGGCAGCTCCTACGAGCAGTACTTC
V gene: TRBV27; J gene: TRBJ2-3; clone size: once; D gene: TRBD2; CDR3 protein: CASSFRGLAETGTDTQYF; CDR3 DNA: TGTGCCAGCAGTTTCAGAGGACTAGCGGAGACTGGCACAGATACGCAGTATTTT
V gene: TRBV4-1; J gene: TRBJ1-5; clone size: few; D gene: NA; CDR3 protein: CASSENAGMSNQPQHF; CDR3 DNA: TGCGCCAGCAGCGAAAATGCGGGGATGAGCAATCAGCCCCAGCATTTT
V gene: TRBV29-1; J gene: TRBJ2-7; clone size: NA; D gene: TRBD1; CDR3 protein: CSVVTVIRQGINEQYF; CDR3 DNA: TGCAGCGTTGTAACGGTCATTCGACAGGGGATCAACGAGCAGTACTTC
V gene: TRBV13; J gene: TRBJ2-4; clone size: NA; D gene: TRBD1; CDR3 protein: CASSEGSGGGVTKNIQYF; CDR3 DNA: TGTGCCAGCAGCGAAGGCTCAGGGGGCGGTGTGACCAAAAACATTCAGTACTTC
V gene: TRBV6-1; J gene: TRBJ1-1; clone size: NA; D gene: NA; CDR3 protein: CASSDAGSAGRAFF; CDR3 DNA: TGTGCCAGCAGTGATGCGGGGTCGGCAGGGCGAGCTTTCTTT
V gene: TRBV29-1; J gene: TRBJ2-1; clone size: NA; D gene: TRBD1; CDR3 protein: CSVEESADRSILYNEQFF; CDR3 DNA: TGCAGCGTTGAAGAGTCAGCGGACAGGTCGATCCTCTACAATGAGCAGTTCTTC
V gene: TRBV11-2; J gene: TRBJ2-1; clone size: NA; D gene: TRBD1; CDR3 protein: CASSTSGTGGSEQFF; CDR3 DNA: TGTGCCAGCAGCACCTCCGGGACAGGGGGCAGTGAGCAGTTCTTC
V gene: TRBV2; J gene: TRBJ2-7; clone size: NA; D gene: TRBD2; CDR3 protein: CASSEQGTSGGSYEQYF; CDR3 DNA: TGTGCCAGCAGCGAACAGGGGACTAGCGGGGGGTCCTACGAGCAGTACTTC
V gene: TRBV28; J gene: TRBJ2-5; clone size: NA; D gene: TRBD1; CDR3 protein: CASRTSPGGMGPYF; CDR3 DNA: TGTGCCAGCAGAACCAGTCCAGGGGGAATGGGGCCGTACTTC
V gene: TRBV10-3; J gene: TRBJ1-5; clone size: once; D gene: NA; CDR3 protein: CAISGELEVGNQPQHF; CDR3 DNA: TGTGCCATCAGTGGTGAGCTGGAGGTAGGCAATCAGCCCCAGCATTTT
V gene: TRBV6-2/TRBV6-3; J gene: TRBJ2-1; clone size: NA; D gene: NA; CDR3 protein: CASSYVTVVYEQFF; CDR3 DNA: TGTGCCAGCAGTTACGTCACAGTTGTTTATGAGCAGTTCTTC
V gene: TRBV7-2; J gene: TRBJ2-2; clone size: NA; D gene: NA; CDR3 protein: CASSFQGYTANTGELFF; CDR3 DNA: TGTGCCAGCAGCTTCCAGGGGTATACCGCGAACACCGGGGAGCTGTTTTTT
V gene: TRBV4-3; J gene: TRBJ2-1; clone size: NA; D gene: TRBD2; CDR3 protein: CASSQFGLAGAHLNEQFF; CDR3 DNA: TGCGCCAGCAGCCAATTCGGACTAGCGGGGGCCCACCTCAATGAGCAGTTCTTC